This is a list of T cell receptor beta chains from one sample in a study of OX40 agonist ivuxolimab in advanced cancers. Sequenced by immunoSEQ multiplex PCR; TCRdb stores in-frame clones only, minus some. The table lists fewer than 30,000 clones, approximately 91% of them singletons. This specimen consisted of CD4+ or CD8+ T cells sorted from blood, obtained in a trial of the OX40 agonist ivuxolimab. The receptors stem from an adult with an advanced solid tumor such as melanoma, head and neck, liver or kidney cancer. The CDR3 runs from the conserved cysteine through the conserved F or W. Each record gives: clone size, V gene, CDR3 length, J gene, CDR3 protein. The size of a clone is reported for some rows only, either as once, few or many, or as a class for expanded clones.

.	TRBV7-9	12	TRBJ2-2	CASADLPGELFF
.	TRBV14	17	TRBJ2-1	CASSQAPAGWGYNEQFF
.	TRBV27	14	TRBJ1-5	CASKAGLGNQPQHF
.	TRBV9	18	TRBJ2-1	CASSPPGTSSLSYNEQFF
.	TRBV18	16	TRBJ2-2	CASSPAWGVDTGELFF
once	TRBV11-2	19	TRBJ2-2	CASSFLHGGGQTNTGELFF
.	TRBV30	16	TRBJ1-2	CAWSGGHHTTNYGYTF
.	TRBV18	16	TRBJ1-5	CASSPPEARLNQPQHF
.	TRBV2	12	TRBJ1-1	CASSPLDTEAFF
.	TRBV7-2	13	TRBJ1-4	CASSLWGNEKLFF
.	TRBV29-1	17	TRBJ2-2	CSVETTSGRAGTGELFF
.	TRBV27	16	TRBJ2-7	CASSLWGLRVPYEQYF
few	TRBV7-9	14	TRBJ2-5	CASSPRDREETQYF
.	TRBV19	14	TRBJ1-5	CASSRDVSNQPQHF
few	TRBV6-5	15	TRBJ2-7	CASSYLDSEIYEQYF
.	TRBV11-2	17	TRBJ1-2	CASSPHPTGGANYGYTF
.	TRBV29-1	16	TRBJ1-5	CSARRTGSDGNQPQHF
.	TRBV28	12	TRBJ1-4	CASSLNPNELFF
.	TRBV6-5	15	TRBJ1-5	CASSSRDRGPQPQHF
.	TRBV9	12	TRBJ1-1	CASSGDRVEAFF
.	TRBV27	18	TRBJ2-7	CASSSVYVLAGSPYEQYF
.	TRBV25-1	13	TRBJ2-3	CASSPGTPDTQYF
.	TRBV9	14	TRBJ1-2	CASSVASPNYGYTF
.	TRBV19	19	TRBJ2-2	CASKRRESYMIANTGELFF
.	TRBV27	17	TRBJ2-6	CASSLQDRGPGANVLTF
.	TRBV30	15	TRBJ1-1	CAQTRGESMNTEAFF
.	TRBV27	17	TRBJ1-5	CASSPRQPPYSNQPQHF
.	TRBV4-1	14	TRBJ2-3	CASGWDRSTDTQYF
.	TRBV9	16	TRBJ2-1	CASSVGWGTSYNEQFF
.	TRBV7-3	14	TRBJ2-7	CASSLLAGSYEQYF
.	TRBV11-3	13	TRBJ2-7	CASSFGGSYEQYF
once	TRBV5-1	12	TRBJ2-1	CASSFGVDEQFF
.	TRBV5-5	14	TRBJ2-7	CASSLEGEYYEQYF
.	TRBV27	15	TRBJ2-1	CASSSRHSSYNEQFF
.	TRBV7-9	15	TRBJ2-7	CASSLGSRDPYEQYF
.	TRBV5-4	14	TRBJ2-1	CASSLDGLAYEQFF
.	TRBV4-2	17	TRBJ2-1	CASSQDLADNPYNEQFF
.	TRBV9	16	TRBJ2-1	CASSVGGRGPWDEQFF
.	TRBV9	11	TRBJ1-6	CASSGGLALHF
.	TRBV4-3	14	TRBJ1-6	CASSQDASNSPLHF
.	TRBV18	14	TRBJ1-2	CARRREESDYGYTF
.	TRBV28	15	TRBJ2-1	CASSPAGEYYNEQFF
.	TRBV18	11	TRBJ1-1	CASSPDTWAFF
.	TRBV28	16	TRBJ1-4	CASSLYQGATNEKLFF
.	TRBV2	14	TRBJ1-4	CASQGRDRQEKLFF
.	TRBV5-4	15	TRBJ2-2	CASSLGGPSFGELFF
.	TRBV11-2	15	TRBJ2-1	CASSFAASGKGGQFF
medium-sized	TRBV9	14	TRBJ2-7	CASSVGWGDYEQYF
.	TRBV4-3	14	TRBJ1-1	CASSDPASNTEAFF
.	TRBV27	13	TRBJ1-3	CASSSKGGNTIYF
.	TRBV7-8	13	TRBJ2-5	CASSLGNQETQYF